Detailed here is one TCR beta chain. This clone was seen a handful of times. The antigen it binds to is not known. Base qualities are not provided; no much larger clone lies one nucleotide away. The goal of deep resolution MiSeq sequencing was a depth between 1 in 1 million and 1 in 200,000 T cells, and coverage averaged 10x per clonotype. TCR beta libraries were generated with the immunoSEQ hsTCRB Kit. In the paper's pipeline: Data were analyzed with ImmunoSEQ Data Assistant and ImmunoSEQ Analyzer, with V, D and J genes assigned per IMGT definitions. Clonality, which ranges from 0 to 1, was calculated by subtracting the normalized Shannon entropy of productive rearrangement frequencies from one. Only overrepresented clonotypes making up at least 0.05% of each patient's repertoire were included in the public clonotype analysis. About 13 age-matched healthy donor repertoires from immuneACCESS were used as controls for clonality. The clones in this table, taken by TCRdb from immuneACCESS, are in-frame only. Not every clone is retained; where verified, under half of the shortfall comes from an unresolved V gene, and the cause of the rest is unknown. V and J calls and clone size are given by that table; D and trimming were obtained from the DNA. The sample profile shows some 350,000 clones; roughly 70% of them were found once. Roughly 6.7% of the sample is in the top ten clones.

The data derive from a study of cytotoxic CD8 clonotypes in ibrutinib-treated CLL (dated by TCRdb to the early 2020s). Notes on the research overall: The cohort was composed of some ten relapsed/refractory and fewer than 16 treatment-naive patients; IGHV unmutated status was identified in fewer than 18 patients. Partial responses were observed in 24 patients and complete responses in 2; after a median follow-up of 68 months, remission was maintained in 15 or so patients and progression was observed in about twelve. Response samples were taken after a median of around 13 months on treatment, ranging from about 6 to 40 months. On average, each sample yielded 270,000 or so productive templates and tens of thousands of productive rearrangements. Of the 85 to 95 participants in the trial, about 26 had longitudinal samples available. Cryopreserved peripheral blood mononuclear cells were collected at three points: before therapy, at response, and at either sustained remission or disease progression. All remission and progressive disease samples were collected while patients were still receiving ibrutinib. Broader findings and caveats from the paper: Clonality rose at ibrutinib response, remained stable during sustained remission, and dropped back toward baseline at progression. Public clonotypes were rare and either shrank or stayed stable during treatment, and the rise in clonality at ibrutinib response reflected expansion of private clonotypes. Sampling times were not matched between sustained-remission and progressing patients, and lymph node repertoires were not studied. Baseline clonality exceeded that of age-matched healthy donors and correlated strongly with circulating CD8+ T-cell counts.

The junction shows trimming of 0 bases on V and 2 bases on J, plus 9 bases between the germline ends. Per the germline V gene, SGHDT is the CDR1 and YYEEEE is the CDR2. Including the terminal cysteine and phenylalanine, the CDR3 comprises 16 residues. Of all the DNA, just the CDR3 is kept, 48 bases in frame from base 1. For TCR beta library preparation, 1.5 to 2 micrograms of genomic DNA were extracted from the cryopreserved PBMCs. Longitudinal blood samples from CLL patients on ibrutinib monotherapy were analyzed using high-throughput TCR beta sequencing. The patients were enrolled in a single-center, open-label phase 2 trial of ibrutinib monotherapy.

The receptor's source is a human donor with chronic lymphocytic leukemia. The V gene is TRBV5-6 and the J gene is TRBJ2-6, and TRBD1 may be the D gene, going by 5 matching bases. Specimen: PBMCs, collected after 36 months of ibrutinib treatment. CDR3 sequence: CASSLGGAPGANVLTF. Read as DNA, the sequence is TGTGCCAGCAGCTTGGGTGGGGCGCCTGGGGCCAACGTCCTGACTTTC.